Listed here are 17 T cell receptor beta chains from one sample, sequenced in a study of Ad26.COV2.S vaccination and SARS-CoV-2 variants. TCRdb's copy holds only in-frame clones and misses some; the assay was immunoSEQ multiplex PCR. The table lists some 350,000 clones, around 90% of them singletons. Sequenced material: peripheral blood, taken after recovery from COVID-19. The receptors derive from a human donor who had recovered from COVID-19.

The genes are TRBV5-1 and TRBJ1-4, with D possibly being TRBD1 (5 bases). This CDR3 has 13 amino acids. Trimming took 4 bases from V and 7 from J, leaving 11 bases between them. The germline gives CDR1 SGHRS, CDR2 YFSETQ. CDR3 in DNA: TGCGCCAGCAGCCAGGACATAAGTGAAAAACTGTTTTTT. This translates into CASSQDISEKLFF.

The rearrangement uses TRBV13 and TRBJ2-4, with D perhaps matching TRBD2 (5 bases). Trimming stripped 5 bases from V and 0 bases from J, with 8 bases between. The CDR3 has 14 residues. The germline V gene has CDR1 PRHDT and CDR2 FYEKMQ (reference sequence). CDR3 protein: CASSRRGAKNIQYF. The CDR3 nucleotides are TGTGCCAGCAGCCGACGGGGAGCCAAAAACATTCAGTACTTC.

This rearrangement joins TRBV10-2 to TRBJ2-1; D might be TRBD2 (5 bases). The CDR3 has 13 amino acids. The germline CDR1 and CDR2 sequences are WSHSY and SAAADI. V lost 6 bases to trimming and J lost 5 bases, with 11 bases between them. Here the CDR3 DNA reads TGCGCCAGCAGCTGGGAGTCTGACAATGAGCAGTTCTTC. Translating it yields CASSWESDNEQFF.

V and J are TRBV15 and TRBJ1-2; possible D gene TRBD1, 6 bases. The CDR3 is 15 residues long. Germline lookup yields CDR1 LNHNV and CDR2 YYDKDF (reference sequence). The V end was cut by 1 base, the J end by 2 bases, with 11 bases between. CDR3 sequence (DNA): TGTGCCACCAGCAGAGCCTTGGACAGCAACTATGGCTACACCTTC. Amino acids: CATSRALDSNYGYTF. Using reference TRBV15 and TRBJ1-2 for the parts outside the CDR3, the full variable domain is DAMVIQNPRYQVTQFGKPVTLSCSQTLNHNVMYWYQQKSSQAPKLLFHYYDKDFNNEADTPDNFQSRRPNTSFCFLDIRSPGLGDTAMYLCATSRALDSNYGYTFGSGTRLTVV.

This sequence joins TRBV7-2 and TRBJ1-3, with a weak D call TRBD1 (6 bases). CDR1 is SGHTA, CDR2 FQGNSA, per germline. V was shortened by 1 base and J by 10 bases, with 8 bases between the two germline ends. This CDR3 has 12 amino acids. CDR3 coding DNA: TGTGCCAGCAGCTTAGTAGGGGGGACCATATATTTT. This gives the protein CASSLVGGTIYF.

The chain links TRBV7-8 to TRBJ2-1; D is perhaps TRBD2 (7 bases). The V end lost 1 base, the J end lost 6 bases, and 16 bases lay between the germline ends. The CDR3 runs 16 residues. Germline lookup yields CDR1 SGHVS and CDR2 FQNEAQ. CDR3 amino acids: CASSLVEGGRLNEQFF. CDR3 sequence (DNA): TGTGCCAGCAGCTTAGTGGAGGGGGGGCGTCTCAATGAGCAGTTCTTC.

The chain links TRBV9 to TRBJ1-2; D uncertain. V was cut by 2 bases and J by 5 bases, with 22 bases left in between. Germline V gives CDR1 SGDLS, CDR2 YYNGEE. The CDR3 is made up of 17 amino acids. Here the CDR3 DNA reads TGTGCCAGCAGCGTTTGGTCAGACACCCCAACCTCGTATGGCTACACCTTC. This translates into CASSVWSDTPTSYGYTF.

The genes are TRBV6-5 and TRBJ2-2, with TRBD2 as a possible D gene (5 bases). The CDR3 is made up of 14 amino acids. Germline lookup yields CDR1 MNHEY and CDR2 SVGAGI. The V end lost 6 bases, the J end lost 4 bases, and 12 bases lay between the germline ends. CDR3 loop: CASSRGDRTGELFF. As DNA, the CDR3 is TGTGCCAGCAGCCGGGGTGATCGCACCGGGGAGCTGTTTTTT.

The chain uses TRBV7-6 and TRBJ2-1; 10 bases map to TRBD2. Germline-derived CDR1 and CDR2 are SGHVS and FNYEAQ. The V and J ends lost 5 bases and 1 base, in that order; junction bases with no gene match: 8. The CDR3 is 17 residues long. The CDR3 region has the DNA TGTGCCAGCAGCCCCCGGGCTAGCGGGAGATCCTACAATGAGCAGTTCTTC. Residues: CASSPRASGRSYNEQFF.

The genes are TRBV27 and TRBJ1-2; 8 nucleotides align to TRBD1. Germline V gene data show CDR1 as MNHEY and CDR2 as SMNVEV (reference sequence). Trimming took 0 bases from V and 4 from J; bases not matched to a gene: 10. The length of the CDR3 is 17 residues. The CDR3 is CASSLSRAAGGSYGYTF. The CDR3 DNA reads as TGTGCCAGCAGTTTATCCCGAGCGGCAGGGGGCAGCTATGGCTACACCTTC.

This clone occurred once. This chain connects TRBV7-9 to TRBJ1-6; possible D gene TRBD1, 5 bases. Germline V gene data show CDR1 as SEHNR and CDR2 as FQNEAQ (reference sequence). The V and J ends lost 4 bases and 9 bases respectively, with 16 bases between them. The CDR3 runs 15 residues. The CDR3 nucleotides read TGTGCCAGCAGCTCCTTAGAGGGGATCGGTTCACCCCTCCACTTT. Translation: CASSSLEGIGSPLHF.

J is TRBJ2-7 and V is TRBV5-1; D may correspond to TRBD1 or TRBD2 (5 bases each). Trimming stripped 4 bases from V and 1 base from J, with 12 bases between. CDR1 is SGHRS and CDR2 is YFSETQ in the germline V gene. The CDR3 is 14 amino acids. CDR3 amino acids: CASSPRDLSYEQYF. DNA of the CDR3: TGCGCCAGCAGCCCCCGGGACCTTTCCTACGAGCAGTACTTC.

This chain joins TRBV5-1 and TRBJ1-3; no clear D gene. V lost 0 bases and J 0 bases, leaving 10 bases between the germline ends. The length of the CDR3 is 16 residues. Germline V lookup: CDR1 SGHRS, CDR2 YFSETQ. As DNA, the CDR3 is TGCGCCAGCAGCTTGGGGTCCGGGAGCTCTGGAAACACCATATATTTT. It specifies CASSLGSGSSGNTIYF.

In DNA, the CDR3 is TGCGCCAGCAGCTTTGGTCGGCCAAGTGAAGCTTTCTTT. This translates into CASSFGRPSEAFF. The chain carries TRBV5-1 and TRBJ1-1; D uncertain. Per the germline V gene, CDR1 is SGHRS and CDR2 is YFSETQ. Trimming removed 2 bases at V and 7 bases at J, with 12 bases between. The length of the CDR3 is 13 residues.

The chain carries TRBV19 and TRBJ1-3; D is possibly TRBD1 (6 bases). The germline V and J ends were trimmed by 7 bases and 0 bases, with 19 bases remaining between them. The CDR3 is made up of 17 amino acids. Germline CDR1 and CDR2: LNHDA and SQIVND (reference sequence). The CDR3 bases are TGTGCCAGTATGAGGGAAGGGACACCGAGCTCTGGAAACACCATATATTTT. Amino acid sequence: CASMREGTPSSGNTIYF.

This chain uses TRBV29-1 with TRBJ1-4; weak D call: TRBD1 (5 bases). Germline CDR1 reads SQVTM; CDR2 reads ANQGSEA. Trimming shortened V by 5 bases and J by 6 bases, and 13 bases separated the two germline ends. The CDR3 spans 13 residues. The CDR3 here is CSVLRGADEKLFF. The CDR3, as DNA: TGCAGCGTTTTAAGAGGGGCAGATGAAAAACTGTTTTTT. Combining the CDR3 with reference TRBV29-1 and TRBJ1-4 gives the whole variable domain SAVISQKPSRDICQRGTSLTIQCQVDSQVTMMFWYRQQPGQSLTLIATANQGSEATYESGFVIDKFPISRPNLTFSTLTVSNMSPEDSSIYLCSVLRGADEKLFFGSGTQLSVL.

The chain joins TRBV10-3 to TRBJ1-3; the D gene is possibly TRBD1 (6 bases). V was pared by 4 bases and J by 2 bases, with 9 bases between. Germline V gene sequence: CDR1 ENHRY, CDR2 SYGVKD. CDR3 length: 14 amino acids. This CDR3 is CAISVGGTGNTIYF. CDR3 DNA sequence: TGTGCCATCAGTGTAGGGGGTACTGGAAACACCATATATTTT.